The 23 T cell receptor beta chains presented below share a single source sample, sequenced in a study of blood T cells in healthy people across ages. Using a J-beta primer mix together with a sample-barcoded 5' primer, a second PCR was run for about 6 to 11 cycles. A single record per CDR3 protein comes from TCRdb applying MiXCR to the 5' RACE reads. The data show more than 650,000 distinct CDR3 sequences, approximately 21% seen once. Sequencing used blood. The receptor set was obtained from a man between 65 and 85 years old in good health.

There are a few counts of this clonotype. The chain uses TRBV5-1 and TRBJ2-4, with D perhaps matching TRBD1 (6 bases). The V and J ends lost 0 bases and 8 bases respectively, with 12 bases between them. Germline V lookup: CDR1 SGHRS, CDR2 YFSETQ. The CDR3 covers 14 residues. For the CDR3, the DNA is TGCGCCAGCAGCTTGGGGGACAAGTCTGACATTCAGTACTTC. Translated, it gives CASSLGDKSDIQYF.

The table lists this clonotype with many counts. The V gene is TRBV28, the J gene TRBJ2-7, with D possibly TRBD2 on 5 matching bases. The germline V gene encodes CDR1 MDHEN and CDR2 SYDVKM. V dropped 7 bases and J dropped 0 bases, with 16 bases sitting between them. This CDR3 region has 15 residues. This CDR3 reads CASTDFRDLSYEQYF. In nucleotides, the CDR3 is TGTGCCAGCACCGACTTCCGGGATCTCTCCTACGAGCAGTACTTC.

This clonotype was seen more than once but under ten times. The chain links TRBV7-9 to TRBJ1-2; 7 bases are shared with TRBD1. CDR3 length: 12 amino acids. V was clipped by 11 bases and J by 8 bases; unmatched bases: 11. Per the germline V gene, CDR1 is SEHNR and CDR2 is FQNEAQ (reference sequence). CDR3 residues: CAGTVDRRGYTF. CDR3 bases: TGTGCCGGGACAGTTGACAGGAGGGGCTACACCTTC.

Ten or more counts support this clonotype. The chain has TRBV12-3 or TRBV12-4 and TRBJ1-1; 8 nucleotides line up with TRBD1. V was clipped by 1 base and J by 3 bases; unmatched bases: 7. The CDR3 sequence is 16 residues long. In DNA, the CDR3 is TGTGCCAGCAGTTTAGGGACAGGGTATGGGGACACTGAAGCTTTCTTT. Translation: CASSLGTGYGDTEAFF.

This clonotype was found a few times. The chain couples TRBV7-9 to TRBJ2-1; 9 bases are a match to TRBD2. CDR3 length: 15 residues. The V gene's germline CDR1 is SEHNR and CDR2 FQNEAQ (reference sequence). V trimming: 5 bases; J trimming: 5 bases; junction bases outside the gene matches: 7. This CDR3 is CASSQISGRNNEQFF. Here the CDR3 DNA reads TGTGCCAGCAGCCAAATTAGCGGGAGAAACAATGAGCAGTTCTTC.

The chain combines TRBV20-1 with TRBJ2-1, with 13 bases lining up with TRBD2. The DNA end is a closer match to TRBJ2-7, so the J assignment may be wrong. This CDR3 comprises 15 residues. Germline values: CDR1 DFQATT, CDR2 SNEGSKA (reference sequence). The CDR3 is CSALRTSGGSYEQYF. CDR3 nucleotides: TGCAGTGCTCTACGGACTAGCGGGGGTTCCTACGAGCAGTACTTC.

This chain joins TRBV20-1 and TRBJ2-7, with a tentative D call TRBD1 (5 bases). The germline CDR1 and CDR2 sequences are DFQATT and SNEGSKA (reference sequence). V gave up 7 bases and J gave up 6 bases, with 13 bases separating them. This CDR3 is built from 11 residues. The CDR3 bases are TGCAGTGTAACCCCAGGGATCGAGCAGTACTTC. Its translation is CSVTPGIEQYF.

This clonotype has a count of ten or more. The CDR3 nucleotides are TGTGCCAGCAGTCTAGTTGTGGGGCGAGAGACCCAGTACTTC. It is translated as CASSLVVGRETQYF. This chain uses TRBV28 with TRBJ2-5; weak D call: TRBD1 (5 bases). The CDR3 extends over 14 amino acids. Germline V gene sequence: CDR1 MDHEN, CDR2 SYDVKM. Trimming shortened V by 5 bases and J by 4 bases, and 14 bases separated the two germline ends.

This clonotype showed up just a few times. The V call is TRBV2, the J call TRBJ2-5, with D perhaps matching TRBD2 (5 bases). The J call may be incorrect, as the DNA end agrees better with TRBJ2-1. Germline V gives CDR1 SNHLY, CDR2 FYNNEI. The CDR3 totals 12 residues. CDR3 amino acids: CASSPTLARQFF. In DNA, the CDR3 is TGTGCCAGCAGCCCCACCCTAGCTCGGCAGTTCTTC.

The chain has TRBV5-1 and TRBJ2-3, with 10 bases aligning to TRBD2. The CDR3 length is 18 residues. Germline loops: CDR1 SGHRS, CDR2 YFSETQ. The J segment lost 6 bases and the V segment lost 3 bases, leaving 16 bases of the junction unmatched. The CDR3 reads CASSWELAGRGISDTQYF. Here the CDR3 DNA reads TGCGCCAGCAGCTGGGAACTAGCGGGGAGAGGGATTTCGGATACGCAGTATTTT.

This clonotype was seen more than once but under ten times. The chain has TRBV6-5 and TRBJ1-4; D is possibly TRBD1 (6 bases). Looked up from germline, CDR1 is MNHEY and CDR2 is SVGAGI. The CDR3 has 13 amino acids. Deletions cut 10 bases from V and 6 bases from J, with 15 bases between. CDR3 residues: CATTSRGHEKLFF. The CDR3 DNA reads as TGTGCCACCACCTCTCGGGGGCATGAAAAACTGTTTTTT.

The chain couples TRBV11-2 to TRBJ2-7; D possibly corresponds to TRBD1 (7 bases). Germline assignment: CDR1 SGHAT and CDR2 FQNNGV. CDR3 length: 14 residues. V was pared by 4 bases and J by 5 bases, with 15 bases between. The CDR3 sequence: CASSYNPRGDEQYF. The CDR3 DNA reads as TGTGCCAGCAGCTACAACCCCAGGGGGGACGAGCAGTACTTC.

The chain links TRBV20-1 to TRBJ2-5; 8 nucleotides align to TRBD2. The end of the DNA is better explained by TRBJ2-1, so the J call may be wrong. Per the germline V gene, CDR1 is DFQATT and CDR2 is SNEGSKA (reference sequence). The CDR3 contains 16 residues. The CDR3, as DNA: TGCAGTGCTAGAGCCTTCCGGGGGCTAGCGGGCGTGGAGCAGTTCTTC. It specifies CSARAFRGLAGVEQFF.

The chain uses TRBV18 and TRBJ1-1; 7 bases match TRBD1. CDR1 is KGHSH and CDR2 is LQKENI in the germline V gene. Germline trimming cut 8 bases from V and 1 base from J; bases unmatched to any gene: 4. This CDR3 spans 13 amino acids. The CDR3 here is CASTDRTNTEAFF. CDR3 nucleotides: TGTGCCAGCACGGACAGGACGAACACTGAAGCTTTCTTT.

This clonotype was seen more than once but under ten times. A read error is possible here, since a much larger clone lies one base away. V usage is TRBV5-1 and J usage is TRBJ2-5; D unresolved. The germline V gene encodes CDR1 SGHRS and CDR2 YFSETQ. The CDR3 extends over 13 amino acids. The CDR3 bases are TGCGCCAGCAGCTTTACACAGCAAGAGACCCAGTGCTTC. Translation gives CASSFTQQETQCF. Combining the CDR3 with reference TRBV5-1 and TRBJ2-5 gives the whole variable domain KAGVTQTPRYLIKTRGQQVTLSCSPISGHRSVSWYQQTPGQGLQFLFEYFSETQRNKGNFPGRFSGRQFSNSRSEMNVSTLELGDSALYLCASSFTQQETQCFGPGTRLLVL.

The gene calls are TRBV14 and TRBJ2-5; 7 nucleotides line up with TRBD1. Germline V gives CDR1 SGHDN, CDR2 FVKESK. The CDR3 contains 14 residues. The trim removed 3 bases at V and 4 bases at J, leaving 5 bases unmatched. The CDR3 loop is CASSQGDSRETQYF. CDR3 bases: TGTGCCAGCAGCCAGGGGGACAGTCGAGAGACCCAGTACTTC. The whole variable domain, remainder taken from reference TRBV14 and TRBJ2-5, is EAGVTQFPSHSVIEKGQTVTLRCDPISGHDNLYWYRRVMGKEIKFLLHFVKESKQDESGMPNNRFLAERTGGTYSTLKVQPAELEDSGVYFCASSQGDSRETQYFGPGTRLLVL.

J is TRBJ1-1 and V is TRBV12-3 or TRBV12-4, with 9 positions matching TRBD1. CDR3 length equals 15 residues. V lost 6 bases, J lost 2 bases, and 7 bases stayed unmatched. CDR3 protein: CASRPRDRENTEAFF. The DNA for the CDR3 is TGTGCCAGCAGACCCCGGGACAGGGAAAACACTGAAGCTTTCTTT.

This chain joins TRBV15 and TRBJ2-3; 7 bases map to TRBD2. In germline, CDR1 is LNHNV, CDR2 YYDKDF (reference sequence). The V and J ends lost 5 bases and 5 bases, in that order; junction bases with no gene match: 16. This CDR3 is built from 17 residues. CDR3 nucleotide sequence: TGTGCCACCAGCGAGGGGAGGGGCGGTGGTATGGGAGATACGCAGTATTTT. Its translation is CATSEGRGGGMGDTQYF.

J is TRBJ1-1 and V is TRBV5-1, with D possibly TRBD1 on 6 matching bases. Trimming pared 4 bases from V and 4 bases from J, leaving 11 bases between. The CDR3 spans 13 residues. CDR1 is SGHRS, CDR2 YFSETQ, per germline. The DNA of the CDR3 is TGCGCCAGCAGCGGGGGCTCCTTCACTGAAGCTTTCTTT. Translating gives CASSGGSFTEAFF.

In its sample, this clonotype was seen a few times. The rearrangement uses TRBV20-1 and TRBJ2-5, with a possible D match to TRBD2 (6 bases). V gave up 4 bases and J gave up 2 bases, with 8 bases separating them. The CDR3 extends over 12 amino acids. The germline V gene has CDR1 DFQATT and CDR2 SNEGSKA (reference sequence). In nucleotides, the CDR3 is TGCAGTGCTATTGGGAGGCAAGAGACCCAGTACTTC. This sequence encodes CSAIGRQETQYF.

Here the CDR3 reads CASSPSFRSDTQYF. The CDR3 DNA is TGTGCCAGCAGCCCCAGCTTTAGAAGTGATACGCAGTATTTT. The chain has TRBV7-8 and TRBJ2-3; D is unclear. Germline CDR1 and CDR2: SGHVS and FQNEAQ. The CDR3 contains 14 residues. Deletions cut 5 bases from V and 6 bases from J, with 15 bases between.

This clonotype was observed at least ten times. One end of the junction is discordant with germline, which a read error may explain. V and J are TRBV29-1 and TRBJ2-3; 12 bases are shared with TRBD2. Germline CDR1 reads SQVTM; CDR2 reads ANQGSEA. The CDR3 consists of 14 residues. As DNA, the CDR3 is TGCAGCGTTGAAGAAGGCGGGGGACTAGCGGGTCTCTTATTT. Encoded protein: CSVEEGGGLAGLLF.

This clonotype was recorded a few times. CDR3 bases: TGCGCCAGCAGCTTGTTGGTTCGCACAGATACGCAGTATTTT. It translates to CASSLLVRTDTQYF. The rearrangement links TRBV5-1 to TRBJ2-3, with D unresolved. Germline V gene sequence: CDR1 SGHRS, CDR2 YFSETQ. V lost 1 base, J lost 1 base, and 7 bases lay in between. This CDR3 comprises 14 residues.